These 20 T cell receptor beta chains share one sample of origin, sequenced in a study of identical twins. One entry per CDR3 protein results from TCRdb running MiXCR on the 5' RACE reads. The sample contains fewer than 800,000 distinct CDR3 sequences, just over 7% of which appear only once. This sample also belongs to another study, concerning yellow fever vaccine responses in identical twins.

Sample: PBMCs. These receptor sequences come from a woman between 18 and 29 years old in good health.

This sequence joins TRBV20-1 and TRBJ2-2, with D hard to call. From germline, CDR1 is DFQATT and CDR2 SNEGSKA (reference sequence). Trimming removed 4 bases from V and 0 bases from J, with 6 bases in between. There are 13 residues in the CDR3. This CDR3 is CSANRPNTGELFF. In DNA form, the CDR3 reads TGCAGTGCTAACAGACCGAACACCGGGGAGCTGTTTTTT.

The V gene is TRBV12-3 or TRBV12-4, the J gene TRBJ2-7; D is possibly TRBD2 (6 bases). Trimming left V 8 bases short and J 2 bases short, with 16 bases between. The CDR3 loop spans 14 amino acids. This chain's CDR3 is CASCWGDGPYEQYF. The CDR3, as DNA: TGTGCCAGCTGCTGGGGGGACGGACCCTACGAGCAGTACTTC.

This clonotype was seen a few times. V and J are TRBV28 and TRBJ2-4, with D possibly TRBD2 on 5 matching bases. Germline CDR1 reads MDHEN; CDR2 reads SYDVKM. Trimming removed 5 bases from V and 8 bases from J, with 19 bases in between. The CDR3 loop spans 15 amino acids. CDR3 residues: CASSKGSSGMDIQYF. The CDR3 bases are TGTGCCAGCAGTAAAGGGAGTAGTGGTATGGACATTCAGTACTTC.

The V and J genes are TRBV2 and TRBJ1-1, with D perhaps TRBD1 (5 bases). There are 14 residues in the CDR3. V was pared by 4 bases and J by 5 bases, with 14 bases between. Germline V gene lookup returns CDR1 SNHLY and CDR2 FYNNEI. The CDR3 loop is CASSGGSGRTEAFF. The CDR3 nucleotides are TGTGCCAGCAGTGGGGGATCAGGGAGGACTGAAGCTTTCTTT.

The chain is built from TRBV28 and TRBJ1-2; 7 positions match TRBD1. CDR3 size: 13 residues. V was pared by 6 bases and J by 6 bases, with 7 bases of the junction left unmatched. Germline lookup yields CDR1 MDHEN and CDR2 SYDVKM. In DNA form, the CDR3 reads TGTGCCAGCAGACTCGACAGGGTGGATGGCTACACCTTC. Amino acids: CASRLDRVDGYTF.

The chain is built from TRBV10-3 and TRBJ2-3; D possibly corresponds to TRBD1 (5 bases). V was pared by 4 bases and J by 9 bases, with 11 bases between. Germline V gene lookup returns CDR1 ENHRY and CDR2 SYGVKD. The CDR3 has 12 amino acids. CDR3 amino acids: CAISAGNRTQYF. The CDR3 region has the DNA TGTGCCATCAGTGCAGGGAATCGGACGCAGTATTTT.

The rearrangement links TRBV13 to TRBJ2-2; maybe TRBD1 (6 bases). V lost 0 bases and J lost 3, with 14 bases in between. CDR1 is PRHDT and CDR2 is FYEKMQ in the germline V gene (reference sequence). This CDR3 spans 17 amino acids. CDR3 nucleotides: TGTGCCAGCAGCTTAGGCCGGCCAGGGGTTCACACCGGGGAGCTGTTTTTT. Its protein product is CASSLGRPGVHTGELFF.

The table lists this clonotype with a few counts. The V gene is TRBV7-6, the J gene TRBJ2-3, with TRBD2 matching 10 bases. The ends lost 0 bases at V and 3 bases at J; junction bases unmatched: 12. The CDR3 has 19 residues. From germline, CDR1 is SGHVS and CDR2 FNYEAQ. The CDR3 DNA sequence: TGTGCCAGCAGCTTAGCGACTAGCGGGCCCTGGCTCGCGACAGATACGCAGTATTTT. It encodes CASSLATSGPWLATDTQYF. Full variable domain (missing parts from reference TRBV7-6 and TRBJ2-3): GAGVSQSPRYKVTKRGQDVALRCDPISGHVSLYWYRQALGQGPEFLTYFNYEAQQDKSGLPNDRFSAERPEGSISTLTIQRTEQRDSAMYRCASSLATSGPWLATDTQYFGPGTRLTVL.

The CDR3 region is CASSYGSYEQYV. In nucleotides, the CDR3 is TGTGCCAGCAGCTATGGCTCCTACGAGCAGTACGTC. The chain links TRBV11-2 to TRBJ2-7; D not resolved. The CDR3 covers 12 residues. CDR1 and CDR2 from the germline V gene are SGHAT and FQNNGV. The germline V and J ends were trimmed by 4 bases and 0 bases, with 4 bases remaining between them.

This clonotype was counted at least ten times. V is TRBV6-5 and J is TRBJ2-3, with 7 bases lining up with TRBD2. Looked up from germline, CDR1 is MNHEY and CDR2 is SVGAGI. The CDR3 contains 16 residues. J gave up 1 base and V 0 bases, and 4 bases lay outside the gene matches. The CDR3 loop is CASSYSAGVGTDTQYF. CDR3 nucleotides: TGTGCCAGCAGTTACTCGGCGGGGGTGGGCACAGATACGCAGTATTTT.

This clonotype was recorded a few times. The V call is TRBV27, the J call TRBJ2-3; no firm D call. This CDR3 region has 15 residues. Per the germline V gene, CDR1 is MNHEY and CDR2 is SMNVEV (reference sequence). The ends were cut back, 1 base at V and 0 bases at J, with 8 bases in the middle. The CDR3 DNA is TGTGCCAGCAGTTTATTTGTAGGGAGCACAGATACGCAGTATTTT. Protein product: CASSLFVGSTDTQYF.

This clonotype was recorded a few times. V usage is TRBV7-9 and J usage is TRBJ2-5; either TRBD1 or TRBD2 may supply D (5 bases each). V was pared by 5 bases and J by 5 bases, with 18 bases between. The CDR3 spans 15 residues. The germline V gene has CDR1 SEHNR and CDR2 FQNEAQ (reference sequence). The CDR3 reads CASSHPGPPGETQYF. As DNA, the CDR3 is TGTGCCAGCAGCCACCCGGGACCCCCCGGGGAGACCCAGTACTTC.

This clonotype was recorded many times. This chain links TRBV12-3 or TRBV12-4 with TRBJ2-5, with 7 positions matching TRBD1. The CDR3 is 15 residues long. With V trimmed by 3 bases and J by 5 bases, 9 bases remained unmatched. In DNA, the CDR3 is TGTGCCAGCAGTTTGACAGGGATGGGCCGGGAGACCCAGTACTTC. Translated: CASSLTGMGRETQYF.

This CDR3 is CASSQLPGHLIPSNEQFF. The CDR3 DNA follows: TGCGCCAGCAGCCAATTGCCGGGCCATCTAATCCCTAGCAATGAGCAGTTCTTC. J is TRBJ2-1 and V is TRBV4-1; D gene unclear. Germline V CDR1 and CDR2: MGHRA, YSYEKL. This CDR3 has 18 residues. The germline V and J ends were trimmed by 2 bases and 6 bases, with 23 bases remaining between them.

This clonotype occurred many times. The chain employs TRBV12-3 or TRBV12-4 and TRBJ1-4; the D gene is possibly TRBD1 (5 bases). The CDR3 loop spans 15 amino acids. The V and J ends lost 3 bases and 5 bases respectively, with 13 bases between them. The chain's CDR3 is CASSLRGPRNEKLFF. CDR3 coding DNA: TGTGCCAGCAGTTTGCGGGGCCCCCGAAATGAAAAACTGTTTTTT.

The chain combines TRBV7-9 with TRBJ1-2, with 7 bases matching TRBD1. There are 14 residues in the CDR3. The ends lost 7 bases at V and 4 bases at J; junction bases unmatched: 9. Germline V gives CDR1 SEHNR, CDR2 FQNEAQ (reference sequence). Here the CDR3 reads CASTVDRAAYGYTF. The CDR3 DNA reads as TGTGCCAGCACCGTCGACAGGGCCGCCTATGGCTACACCTTC.

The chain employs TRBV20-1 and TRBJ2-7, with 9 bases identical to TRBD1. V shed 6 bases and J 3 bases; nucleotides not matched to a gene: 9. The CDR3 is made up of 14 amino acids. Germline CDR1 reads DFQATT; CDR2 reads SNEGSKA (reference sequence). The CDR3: CSAAPTGGVYEQYF. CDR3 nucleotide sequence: TGCAGTGCCGCCCCGACAGGGGGAGTCTACGAGCAGTACTTC.

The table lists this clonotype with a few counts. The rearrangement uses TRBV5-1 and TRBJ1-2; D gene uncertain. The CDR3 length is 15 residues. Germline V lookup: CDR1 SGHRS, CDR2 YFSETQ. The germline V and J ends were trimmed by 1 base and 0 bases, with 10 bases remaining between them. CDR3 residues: CASSLKAHPNYGYTF. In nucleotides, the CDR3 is TGCGCCAGCAGCTTGAAGGCTCATCCTAACTATGGCTACACCTTC.

CDR3 residues: CASSQEGQSGGKLFF. The CDR3 DNA is TGCGCCAGCAGCCAAGAAGGGCAGTCCGGGGGAAAACTGTTTTTT. The chain carries TRBV4-1 and TRBJ1-4, with D perhaps TRBD1 (5 bases). Germline CDR1 is MGHRA and CDR2 is YSYEKL. CDR3 length equals 15 residues. V dropped 0 bases and J dropped 10 bases, with 15 bases sitting between them.

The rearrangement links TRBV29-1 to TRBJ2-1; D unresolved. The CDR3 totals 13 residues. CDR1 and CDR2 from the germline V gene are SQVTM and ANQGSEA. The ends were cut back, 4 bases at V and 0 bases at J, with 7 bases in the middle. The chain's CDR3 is CSVGPSSYNEQFF. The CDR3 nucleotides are TGCAGCGTTGGGCCGAGCTCCTACAATGAGCAGTTCTTC.